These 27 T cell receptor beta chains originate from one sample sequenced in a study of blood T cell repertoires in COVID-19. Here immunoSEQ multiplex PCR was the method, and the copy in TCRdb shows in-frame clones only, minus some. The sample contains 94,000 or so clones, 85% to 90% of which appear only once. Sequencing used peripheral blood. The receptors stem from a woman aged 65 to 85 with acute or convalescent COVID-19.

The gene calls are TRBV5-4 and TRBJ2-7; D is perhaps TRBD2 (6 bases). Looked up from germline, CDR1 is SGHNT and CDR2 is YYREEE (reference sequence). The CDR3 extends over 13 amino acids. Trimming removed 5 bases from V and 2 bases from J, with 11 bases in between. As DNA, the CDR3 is TGTGCCAGCAGTGAGACTAGTACCTACGAGCAGTACTTC. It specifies CASSETSTYEQYF.

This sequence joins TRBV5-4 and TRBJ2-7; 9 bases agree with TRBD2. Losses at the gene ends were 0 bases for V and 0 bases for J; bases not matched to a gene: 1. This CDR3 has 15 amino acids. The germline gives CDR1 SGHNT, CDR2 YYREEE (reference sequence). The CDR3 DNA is TGTGCCAGCAGCTTGGAGCGGGAGGCCTCCTACGAGCAGTACTTC. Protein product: CASSLEREASYEQYF.

The CDR3 bases are TGCAGCGTTGAAAGTGGACAGGGGGCATGGACAGATACGCAGTATTTT. It yields the protein CSVESGQGAWTDTQYF. The rearrangement uses TRBV29-1 and TRBJ2-3, with 11 positions matching TRBD1. The CDR3 runs 16 residues. V lost 2 bases to trimming and J lost 3 bases; unmatched junction nucleotides: 7. Germline V lookup: CDR1 SQVTM, CDR2 ANQGSEA.

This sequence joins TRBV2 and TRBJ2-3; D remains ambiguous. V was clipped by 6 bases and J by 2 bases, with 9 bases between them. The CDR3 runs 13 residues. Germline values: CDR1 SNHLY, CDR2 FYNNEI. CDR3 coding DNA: TGTGCCAGCAGCCCCTCTTTCACAGATACGCAGTATTTT. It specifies CASSPSFTDTQYF. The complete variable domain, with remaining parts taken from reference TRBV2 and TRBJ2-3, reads EPEVTQTPSHQVTQMGQEVILRCVPISNHLYFYWYRQILGQKVEFLVSFYNNEISEKSEIFDDQFSVERPDGSNFTLKIRSTKLEDSAMYFCASSPSFTDTQYFGPGTRLTVL.

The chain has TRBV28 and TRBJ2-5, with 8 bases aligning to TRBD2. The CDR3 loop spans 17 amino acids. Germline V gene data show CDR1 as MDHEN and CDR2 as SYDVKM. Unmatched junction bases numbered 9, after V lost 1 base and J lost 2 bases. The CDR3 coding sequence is TGTGCCAGCAGTTTATTCCCCGGGAGGGGCGGGCAAGAGACCCAGTACTTC. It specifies CASSLFPGRGGQETQYF.

CDR3 loop: CSATDREGYTF. The CDR3 DNA follows: TGCAGTGCTACAGACCGGGAGGGCTACACCTTC. V is TRBV20-1 and J is TRBJ1-2; D remains unclear. V was trimmed by 4 bases and J by 8 bases, leaving 11 bases between them. The length of the CDR3 is 11 residues. From germline, CDR1 is DFQATT and CDR2 SNEGSKA (reference sequence).

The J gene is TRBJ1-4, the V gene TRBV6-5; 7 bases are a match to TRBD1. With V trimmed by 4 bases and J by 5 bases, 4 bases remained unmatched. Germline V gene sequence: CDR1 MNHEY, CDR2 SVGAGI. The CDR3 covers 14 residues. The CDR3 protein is CASSLRTGNEKLFF. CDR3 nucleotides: TGTGCCAGCAGTTTGAGGACAGGCAATGAAAAACTGTTTTTT.

CDR3 in amino acids: CASSLVVSGGDGYTF. The CDR3 region has the DNA TGTGCCAGCAGCTTAGTGGTGTCAGGGGGCGATGGCTACACCTTC. The V call is TRBV11-2, the J call TRBJ1-2; 8 bases agree with TRBD1. Germline CDR1 is SGHAT and CDR2 is FQNNGV. The junction had 7 bases not matched to a gene; V was cut back by 1 base and J by 6 bases. The CDR3 is 15 residues long.

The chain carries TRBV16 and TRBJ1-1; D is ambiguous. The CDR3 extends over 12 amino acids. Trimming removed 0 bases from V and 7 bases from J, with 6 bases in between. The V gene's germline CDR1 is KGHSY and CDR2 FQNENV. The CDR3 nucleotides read TGTGCCAGCAGCCAATCCACAGTTGAAGCTTTCTTT. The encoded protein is CASSQSTVEAFF.

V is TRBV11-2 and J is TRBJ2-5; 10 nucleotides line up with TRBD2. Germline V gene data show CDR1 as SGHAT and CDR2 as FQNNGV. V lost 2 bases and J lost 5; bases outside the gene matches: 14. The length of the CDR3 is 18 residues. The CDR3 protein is CASSLSSSGGIKTETQYF. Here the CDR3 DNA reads TGTGCCAGCAGCTTAAGTTCTAGCGGGGGAATTAAGACGGAGACCCAGTACTTC.

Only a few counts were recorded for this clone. Here the CDR3 reads CASSFVWGQSRSGNTIYF. The CDR3, as DNA: TGTGCCAGCAGTTTTGTGTGGGGACAGTCTCGCTCTGGAAACACCATATATTTT. The chain combines TRBV28 with TRBJ1-3; 7 positions agree with TRBD1. The CDR3 covers 18 residues. Germline loops: CDR1 MDHEN, CDR2 SYDVKM. The V and J ends lost 3 bases and 0 bases, in that order; junction bases with no gene match: 11.

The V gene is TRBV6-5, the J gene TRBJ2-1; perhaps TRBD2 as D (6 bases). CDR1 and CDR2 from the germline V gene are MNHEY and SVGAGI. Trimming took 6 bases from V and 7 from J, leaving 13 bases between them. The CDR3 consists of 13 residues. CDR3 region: CASRDNAGNEQFF. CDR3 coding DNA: TGTGCCAGCAGGGACAACGCGGGGAATGAGCAGTTCTTC.

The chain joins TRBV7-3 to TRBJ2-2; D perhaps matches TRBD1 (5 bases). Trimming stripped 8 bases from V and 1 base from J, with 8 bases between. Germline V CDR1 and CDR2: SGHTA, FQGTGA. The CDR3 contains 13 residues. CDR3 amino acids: CASGHRNTGELFF. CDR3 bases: TGTGCCAGCGGACACCGGAACACCGGGGAGCTGTTTTTT.

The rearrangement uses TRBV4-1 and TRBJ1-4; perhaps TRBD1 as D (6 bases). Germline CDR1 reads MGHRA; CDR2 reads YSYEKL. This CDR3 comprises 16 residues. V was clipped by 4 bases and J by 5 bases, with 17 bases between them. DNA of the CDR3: TGCGCCAGCAGCCGGTCTCCACAGGGCCCCAATGAAAAACTGTTTTTT. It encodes CASSRSPQGPNEKLFF.

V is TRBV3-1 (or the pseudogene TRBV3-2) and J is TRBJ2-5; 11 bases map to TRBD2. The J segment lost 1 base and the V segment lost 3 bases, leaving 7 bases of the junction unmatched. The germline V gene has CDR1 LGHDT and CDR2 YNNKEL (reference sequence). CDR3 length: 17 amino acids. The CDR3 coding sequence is TGTGCCAGCAGCCAGTCGCTAGCGGGGGGCGGCCAAGAGACCCAGTACTTC. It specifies CASSQSLAGGGQETQYF.

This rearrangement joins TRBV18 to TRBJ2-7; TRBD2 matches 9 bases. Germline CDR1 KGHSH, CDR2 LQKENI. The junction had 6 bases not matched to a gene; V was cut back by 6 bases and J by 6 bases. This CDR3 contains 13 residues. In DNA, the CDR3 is TGTGCCAGCTCGGCTAGCGGGATCCCCGAGCAGTACTTC. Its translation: CASSASGIPEQYF.

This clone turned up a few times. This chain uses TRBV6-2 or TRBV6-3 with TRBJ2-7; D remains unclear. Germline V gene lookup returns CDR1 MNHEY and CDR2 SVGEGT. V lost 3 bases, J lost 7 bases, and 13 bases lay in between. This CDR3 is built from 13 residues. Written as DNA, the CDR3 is TGTGCCAGCAGTTATTTGCTAGTTGGTGAGCAGTACTTC. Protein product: CASSYLLVGEQYF.

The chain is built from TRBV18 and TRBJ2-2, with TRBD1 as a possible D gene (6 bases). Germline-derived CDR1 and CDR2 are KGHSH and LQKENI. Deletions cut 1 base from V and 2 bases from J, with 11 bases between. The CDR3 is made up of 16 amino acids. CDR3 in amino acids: CASSPRGTLNTGELFF. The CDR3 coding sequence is TGTGCCAGCTCACCACGGGGGACACTCAACACCGGGGAGCTGTTTTTT.

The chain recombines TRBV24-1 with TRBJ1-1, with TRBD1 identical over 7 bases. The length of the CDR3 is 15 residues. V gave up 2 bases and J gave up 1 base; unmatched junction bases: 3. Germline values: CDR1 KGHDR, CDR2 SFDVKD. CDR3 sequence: CATSDSRTGNTEAFF. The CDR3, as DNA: TGTGCCACCAGTGATTCCCGGACAGGGAACACTGAAGCTTTCTTT.

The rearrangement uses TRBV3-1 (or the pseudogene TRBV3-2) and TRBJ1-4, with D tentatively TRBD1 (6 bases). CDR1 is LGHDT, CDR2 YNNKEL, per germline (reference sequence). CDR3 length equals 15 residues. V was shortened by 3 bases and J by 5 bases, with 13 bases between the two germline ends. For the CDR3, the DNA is TGTGCCAGCAGCCACGGACAGTTCCTAAATGAAAAACTGTTTTTT. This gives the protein CASSHGQFLNEKLFF.

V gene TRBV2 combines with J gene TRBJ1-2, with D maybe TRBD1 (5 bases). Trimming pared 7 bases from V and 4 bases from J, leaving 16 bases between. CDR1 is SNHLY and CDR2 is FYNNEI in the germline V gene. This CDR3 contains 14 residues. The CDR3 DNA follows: TGTGCCAGCAAAGCCGTCGGGGGATTCTATGGCTACACCTTC. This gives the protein CASKAVGGFYGYTF. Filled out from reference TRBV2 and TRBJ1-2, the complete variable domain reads EPEVTQTPSHQVTQMGQEVILRCVPISNHLYFYWYRQILGQKVEFLVSFYNNEISEKSEIFDDQFSVERPDGSNFTLKIRSTKLEDSAMYFCASKAVGGFYGYTFGSGTRLTVV.

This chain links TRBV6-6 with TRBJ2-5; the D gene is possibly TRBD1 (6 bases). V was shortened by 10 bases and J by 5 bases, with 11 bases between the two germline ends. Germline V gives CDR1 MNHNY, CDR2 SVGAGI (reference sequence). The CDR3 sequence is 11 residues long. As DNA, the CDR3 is TGTGCCACCACAGGGTGGGAGACCCAGTACTTC. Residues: CATTGWETQYF.

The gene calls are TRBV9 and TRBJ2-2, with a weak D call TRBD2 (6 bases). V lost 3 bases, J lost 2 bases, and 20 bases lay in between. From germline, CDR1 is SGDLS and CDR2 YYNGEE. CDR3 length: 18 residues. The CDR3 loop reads CASSEYGTPIKNTGELFF. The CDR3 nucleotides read TGTGCCAGCAGCGAATACGGGACTCCAATTAAAAACACCGGGGAGCTGTTTTTT.

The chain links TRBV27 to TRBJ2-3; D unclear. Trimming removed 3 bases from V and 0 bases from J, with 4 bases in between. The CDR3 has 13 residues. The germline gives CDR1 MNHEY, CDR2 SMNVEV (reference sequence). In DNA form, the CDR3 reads TGTGCCAGCAGTTTCATGAGCACAGATACGCAGTATTTT. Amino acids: CASSFMSTDTQYF.

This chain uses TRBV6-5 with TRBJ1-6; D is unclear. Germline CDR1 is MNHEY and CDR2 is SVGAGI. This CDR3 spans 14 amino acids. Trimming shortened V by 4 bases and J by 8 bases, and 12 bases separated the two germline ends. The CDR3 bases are TGTGCCAGCAGTTTTTACAGTTTTGATTCACCCCTCCACTTT. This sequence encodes CASSFYSFDSPLHF.

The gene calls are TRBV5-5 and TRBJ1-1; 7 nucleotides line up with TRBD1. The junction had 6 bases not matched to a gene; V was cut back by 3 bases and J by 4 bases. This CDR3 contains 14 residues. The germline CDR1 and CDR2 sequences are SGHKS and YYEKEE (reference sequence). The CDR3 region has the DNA TGTGCCAGCAGCTCGCGACAGGGAGGCACTGAAGCTTTCTTT. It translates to CASSSRQGGTEAFF.

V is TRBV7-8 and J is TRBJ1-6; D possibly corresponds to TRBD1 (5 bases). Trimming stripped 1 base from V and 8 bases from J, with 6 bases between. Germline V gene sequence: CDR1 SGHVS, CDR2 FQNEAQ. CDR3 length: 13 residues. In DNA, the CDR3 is TGTGCCAGCAGCTTAGTCAGGGATTCACCCCTCCACTTT. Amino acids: CASSLVRDSPLHF.